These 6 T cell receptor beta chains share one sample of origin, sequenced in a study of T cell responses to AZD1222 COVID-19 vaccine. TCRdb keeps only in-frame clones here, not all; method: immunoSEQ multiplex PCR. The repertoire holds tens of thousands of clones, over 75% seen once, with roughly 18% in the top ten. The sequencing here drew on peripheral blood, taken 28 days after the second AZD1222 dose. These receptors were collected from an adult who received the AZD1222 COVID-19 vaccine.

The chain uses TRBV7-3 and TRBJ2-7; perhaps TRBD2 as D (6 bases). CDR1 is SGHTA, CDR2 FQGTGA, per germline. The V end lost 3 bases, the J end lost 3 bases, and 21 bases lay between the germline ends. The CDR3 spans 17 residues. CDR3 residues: CASSLLGGDSNYYEQYF. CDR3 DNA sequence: TGTGCCAGCAGCTTGCTAGGTGGGGACTCAAATTACTACGAGCAGTACTTC.

In nucleotides, the CDR3 is TGCAGCGTTGATACGGGAAGCAACTATGGCTACACCTTC. This encodes CSVDTGSNYGYTF. This chain uses TRBV29-1 with TRBJ1-2; D uncertain. The germline V gene encodes CDR1 SQVTM and CDR2 ANQGSEA. Trimming removed 3 bases from V and 2 bases from J, with 10 bases in between. The CDR3 runs 13 residues.

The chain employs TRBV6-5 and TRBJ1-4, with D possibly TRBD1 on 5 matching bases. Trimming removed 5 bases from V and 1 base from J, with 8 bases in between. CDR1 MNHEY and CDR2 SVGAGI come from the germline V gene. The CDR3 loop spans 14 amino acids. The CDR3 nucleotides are TGTGCCAGCAGTCGGACACAAACTAATGAAAAACTGTTTTTT. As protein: CASSRTQTNEKLFF.

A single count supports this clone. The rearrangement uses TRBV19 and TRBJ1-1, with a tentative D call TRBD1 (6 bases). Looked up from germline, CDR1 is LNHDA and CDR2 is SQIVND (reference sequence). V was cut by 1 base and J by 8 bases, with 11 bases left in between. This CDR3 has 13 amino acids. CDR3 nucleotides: TGTGCCAGTAGTATAGTTCGGGGGCGAGAAGCTTTCTTT. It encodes CASSIVRGREAFF.

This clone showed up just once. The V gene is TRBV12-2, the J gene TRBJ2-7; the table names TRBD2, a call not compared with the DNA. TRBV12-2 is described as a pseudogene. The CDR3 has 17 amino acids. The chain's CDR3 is CASRLADSGPQAYEQYF. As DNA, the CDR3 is TGTGCAAGTCGCTTAGCCGACAGCGGGCCCCAGGCTTACGAGCAGTACTTC.

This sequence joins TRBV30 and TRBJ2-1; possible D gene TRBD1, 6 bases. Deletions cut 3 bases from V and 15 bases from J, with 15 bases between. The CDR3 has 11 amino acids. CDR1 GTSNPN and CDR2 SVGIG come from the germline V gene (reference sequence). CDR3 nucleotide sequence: TGTGCCTGGAGGGTAACGGACAGACTGTTCTTC. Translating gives CAWRVTDRLFF.